A selection of T cell receptor beta chains follows, all from one sample in a study of T-cell reconstitution after alpha-beta-depleted transplantation in children. One entry per CDR3 protein, called by TCRdb with MiXCR from the PCR reads. The sample includes about 340,000 distinct CDR3 sequences, approximately 12% seen only once; the top ten take approximately 4.2%. Sequenced here: PBMCs, sampled from the stem cell graft. These receptors all stem from a human donor who donated a stem cell graft to a child with Fanconi anemia. Each CDR3 is given with its conserved first and last residue. Fields, in order: CDR3 length, clone size, D gene, J gene, V gene, CDR3 DNA, CDR3 protein. D genes are given only for firm matches. Rows give clone size only sometimes, using once, few, many, or a class for an expanded clone.

length: 15
size: many
D: -
J: TRBJ2-1
V: TRBV4-3
DNA: TGCGCCAGCAGCCAAGATGAAAGGTTGTACAATGAGCAGTTCTTC
CDR3: CASSQDERLYNEQFF

length: 15
size: -
D: -
J: TRBJ2-1
V: TRBV7-2
DNA: TGTGCCAGCAGCTCGCTCCTGGGGGAGTACAATGAGCAGTTCTTC
CDR3: CASSSLLGEYNEQFF

length: 14
size: many
D: -
J: TRBJ2-5
V: TRBV29-1
DNA: TGCAGCGTTGAACCGGGACATCAGGCAGAGACCCAGTACTTC
CDR3: CSVEPGHQAETQYF

length: 13
size: few
D: -
J: TRBJ1-1
V: TRBV5-1
DNA: TGCGCCAGCAGCCCCAGGACAGAGGCTGAAGCTTTCTTT
CDR3: CASSPRTEAEAFF

length: 18
size: -
D: -
J: TRBJ2-2
V: TRBV4-3
DNA: TGCGCCAGCAGCCTCCAAATCGGGCAGGGCGCGAACACCGGGGAGCTGTTTTTT
CDR3: CASSLQIGQGANTGELFF

length: 18
size: -
D: -
J: TRBJ2-4
V: TRBV18
DNA: TGTGCCAGCTCGCCAACTACGATCGACGACTTAGCCAAAAACATTCAGTACTTC
CDR3: CASSPTTIDDLAKNIQYF

length: 13
size: many
D: -
J: TRBJ2-5
V: TRBV7-2
DNA: TGTGCCAGCAGAACAGGGTCGGGAGAGACCCAGTACTTC
CDR3: CASRTGSGETQYF

length: 14
size: few
D: TRBD1
J: TRBJ2-2
V: TRBV20-1
DNA: TGCAGTGCTGGGGTACAGGGGGCAGCCGGGGAGCTGTTTTTT
CDR3: CSAGVQGAAGELFF

length: 15
size: few
D: -
J: TRBJ2-2
V: TRBV6-1
DNA: TGTGCCAGCATGTGGGACAACCTGAACACCGGGGAGCTGTTTTTT
CDR3: CASMWDNLNTGELFF

length: 16
size: many
D: TRBD1
J: TRBJ2-4
V: TRBV7-9
DNA: TGTGCCAGCAGTCGGACAGGGGGTAGGGCCAAAAACATTCAGTACTTC
CDR3: CASSRTGGRAKNIQYF

length: 13
size: few
D: TRBD1
J: TRBJ2-1
V: TRBV24-1
DNA: TGTGCCCCCGCGCGTCAGGGGGTCAATGAGCAGTTCTTC
CDR3: CAPARQGVNEQFF

length: 14
size: -
D: -
J: TRBJ2-1
V: TRBV28
DNA: TGTGCCAGCAGTTTTGGGGGTCGTGTCAATGAGCAGTTCTTC
CDR3: CASSFGGRVNEQFF

length: 12
size: many
D: -
J: TRBJ2-1
V: TRBV12-3/TRBV12-4
DNA: TGTGCCAGCAGTTTCGGGAAGGGTGAGCAGTTCTTC
CDR3: CASSFGKGEQFF

length: 14
size: -
D: -
J: TRBJ1-1
V: TRBV6-1
DNA: TGTGCCAGCAGTCGGGGAGCGGTAAACACTGAAGCTTTCTTT
CDR3: CASSRGAVNTEAFF

length: 11
size: few
D: -
J: TRBJ2-5
V: TRBV7-2
DNA: TGTGCCAGCAGGATAGGCGAGACCCAGTACTTC
CDR3: CASRIGETQYF